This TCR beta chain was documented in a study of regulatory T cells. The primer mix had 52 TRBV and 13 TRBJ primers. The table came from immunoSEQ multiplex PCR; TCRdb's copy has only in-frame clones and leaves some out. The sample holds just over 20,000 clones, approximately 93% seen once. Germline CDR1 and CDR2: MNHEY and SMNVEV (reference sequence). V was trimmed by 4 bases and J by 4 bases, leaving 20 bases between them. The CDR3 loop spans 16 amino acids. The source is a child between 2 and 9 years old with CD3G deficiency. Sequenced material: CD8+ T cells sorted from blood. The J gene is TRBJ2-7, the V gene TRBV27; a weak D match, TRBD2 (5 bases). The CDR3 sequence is CASSYGKQPSEYEQYF. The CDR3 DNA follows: TGTGCCAGCAGTTACGGGAAACAGCCATCCGAGTACGAGCAGTACTTC.